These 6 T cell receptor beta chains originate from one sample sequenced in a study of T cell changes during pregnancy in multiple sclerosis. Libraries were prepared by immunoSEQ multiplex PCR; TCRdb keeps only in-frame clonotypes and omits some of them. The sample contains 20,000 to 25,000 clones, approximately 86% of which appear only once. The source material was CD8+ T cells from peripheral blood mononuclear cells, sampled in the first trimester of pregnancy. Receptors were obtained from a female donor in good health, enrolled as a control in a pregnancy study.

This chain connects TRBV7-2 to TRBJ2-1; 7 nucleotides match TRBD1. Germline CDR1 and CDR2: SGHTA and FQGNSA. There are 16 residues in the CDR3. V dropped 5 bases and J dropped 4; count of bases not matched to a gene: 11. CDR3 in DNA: TGTGCCAGCAGCGTCGTCCCGGGACAGCTTTACAATGAGCAGTTCTTC. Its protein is CASSVVPGQLYNEQFF. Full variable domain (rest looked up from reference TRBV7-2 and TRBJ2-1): GAGVSQSPSNKVTEKGKDVELRCDPISGHTALYWYRQSLGQGLEFLIYFQGNSAPDKSGLPSDRFSAERTGGSVSTLTIQRTQQEDSAVYLCASSVVPGQLYNEQFFGPGTRLTVL.

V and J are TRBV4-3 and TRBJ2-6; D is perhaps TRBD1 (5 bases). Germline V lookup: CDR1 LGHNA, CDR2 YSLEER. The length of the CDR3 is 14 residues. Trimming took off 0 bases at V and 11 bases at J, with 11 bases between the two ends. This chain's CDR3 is CASSQDSGSYVLTF. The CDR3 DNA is TGCGCCAGCAGCCAAGATTCAGGGTCATACGTCCTGACTTTC.

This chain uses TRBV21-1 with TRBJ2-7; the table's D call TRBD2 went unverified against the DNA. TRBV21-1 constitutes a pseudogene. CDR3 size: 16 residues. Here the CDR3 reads CASSKPFRSPGDEQYF. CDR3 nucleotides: TGTGCCAGCAGCAAACCCTTTCGTTCCCCCGGGGACGAGCAGTACTTC.

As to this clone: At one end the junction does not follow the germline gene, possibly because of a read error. The CDR3 reads CAGSLIDRASNQPQHF. CDR3 coding DNA: TGTGCCGGCAGCTTAATCGACAGGGCTAGCAATCAGCCCCAGCATTTT. The rearrangement links TRBV7-8 to TRBJ1-5; TRBD1 matches at 7 bases. The germline gives CDR1 SGHVS, CDR2 FQNEAQ. This CDR3 region has 16 residues. The full variable domain, its missing parts supplied by reference TRBV7-8 and TRBJ1-5, is GAGVSQSPRYKVAKRGQDVALRCDPISGHVSLFWYQQALGQGPEFLTYFQNEAQLDKSGLPSDRFFAERPEGSVSTLKIQRTQQEDSAVYLCAGSLIDRASNQPQHFGDGTRLSIL.

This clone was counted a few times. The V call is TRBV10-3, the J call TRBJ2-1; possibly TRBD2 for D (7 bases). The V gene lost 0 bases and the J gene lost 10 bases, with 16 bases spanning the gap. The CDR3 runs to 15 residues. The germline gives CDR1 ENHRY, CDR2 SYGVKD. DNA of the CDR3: TGTGCCATCAGTGAGTCGAGGGGGGGCCCCGGGGAGCAGTTCTTC. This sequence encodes CAISESRGGPGEQFF.

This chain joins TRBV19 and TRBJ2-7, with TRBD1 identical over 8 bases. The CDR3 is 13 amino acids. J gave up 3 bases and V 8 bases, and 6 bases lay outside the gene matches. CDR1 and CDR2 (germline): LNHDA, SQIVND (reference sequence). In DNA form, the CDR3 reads TGTGCCAGTTCAGGGGGCCACCGCTACGAGCAGTACTTC. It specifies CASSGGHRYEQYF.